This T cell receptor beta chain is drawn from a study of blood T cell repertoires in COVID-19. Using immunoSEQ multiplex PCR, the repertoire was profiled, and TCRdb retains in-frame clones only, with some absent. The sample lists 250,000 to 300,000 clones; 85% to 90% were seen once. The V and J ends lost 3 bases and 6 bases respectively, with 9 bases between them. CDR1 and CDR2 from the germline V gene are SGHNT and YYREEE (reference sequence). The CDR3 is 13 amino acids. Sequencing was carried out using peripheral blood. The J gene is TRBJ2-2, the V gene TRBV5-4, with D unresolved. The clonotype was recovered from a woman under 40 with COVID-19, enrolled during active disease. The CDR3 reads CASSSRLPGELFF. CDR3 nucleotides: TGTGCCAGCAGCTCGAGATTGCCCGGGGAGCTGTTTTTT.